Below, 10 T cell receptor beta chains from the same sample are listed, as sequenced in a study of T cell changes during pregnancy in multiple sclerosis. The table came from immunoSEQ multiplex PCR; TCRdb's copy has only in-frame clones and leaves some out. This table holds some 80,000 clones, 90% to 95% found once. This specimen was peripheral blood, taken in the first trimester of pregnancy. The receptors stem from a female donor with multiple sclerosis, enrolled in a pregnancy study.

The chain is built from TRBV28 and TRBJ2-7; D might be TRBD2 (5 bases). CDR1 is MDHEN, CDR2 SYDVKM, per germline. Trimming shortened V by 4 bases and J by 2 bases, and 15 bases separated the two germline ends. CDR3 length: 15 amino acids. Here the CDR3 reads CASSSLGAVAYEQYF. The CDR3 region has the DNA TGTGCCAGCAGTTCCCTTGGAGCGGTGGCCTACGAGCAGTACTTC.

The rearrangement uses TRBV2 and TRBJ2-6; a possible D gene is TRBD1 (6 bases). V lost 5 bases and J 3 bases, leaving 8 bases between the germline ends. The CDR3 has 14 residues. Germline-derived CDR1 and CDR2 are SNHLY and FYNNEI. Here the CDR3 DNA reads TGTGCCAGCAGTACAGGGTATGGGGCCAACGTCCTGACTTTC. Translated, it gives CASSTGYGANVLTF.

The chain recombines TRBV5-4 with TRBJ2-5, with 7 bases fitting TRBD1. This CDR3 comprises 15 residues. J was trimmed by 5 bases and V by 5 bases; bases with no gene match: 12. The germline gives CDR1 SGHNT, CDR2 YYREEE (reference sequence). CDR3 bases: TGTGCCAGCAGTCCGACAGGGAACAAGGTGGAGACCCAGTACTTC. This gives the protein CASSPTGNKVETQYF.

The genes are TRBV5-1 and TRBJ2-7; a weak D match, TRBD1 (5 bases). V shed 1 base and J shed 9 bases, with 14 bases lying between them. Germline V gene sequence: CDR1 SGHRS, CDR2 YFSETQ. The CDR3 length is 13 residues. As DNA, the CDR3 is TGCGCCAGCAGCTTGTTTCAGGGTAGCAGGCAGTACTTC. Translated: CASSLFQGSRQYF.

The gene calls are TRBV28 and TRBJ1-5, with TRBD1 matching 9 bases. Germline V lookup: CDR1 MDHEN, CDR2 SYDVKM. CDR3 length: 16 residues. Trimming took 5 bases from V and 0 from J; bases not matched to a gene: 5. CDR3 sequence reads: CASSPGQGFSNQPQHF. The CDR3 DNA follows: TGTGCCAGCAGTCCCGGACAGGGGTTTAGCAATCAGCCCCAGCATTTT.

This clone was seen only once. The V and J genes are TRBV9 and TRBJ2-1, with D perhaps TRBD1 (6 bases). V dropped 3 bases and J dropped 9 bases, with 19 bases sitting between them. CDR1 is SGDLS, CDR2 YYNGEE, per germline. This CDR3 contains 15 residues. The CDR3 region has the DNA TGTGCCAGCAGCGCAGGGGCTTTTAGCGCAAGTGAGCAGTTCTTC. It is translated as CASSAGAFSASEQFF.

The genes are TRBV7-2 and TRBJ2-5; 7 bases are shared with TRBD2. CDR1 and CDR2 from the germline V gene are SGHTA and FQGNSA. The CDR3 contains 14 residues. The junction had 8 bases not matched to a gene; V was cut back by 5 bases and J by 5 bases. CDR3 bases: TGTGCCAGCAGCCGGACTAGAGGGAGTGAGACCCAGTACTTC. This codes for CASSRTRGSETQYF.

Notes on this clone: At one boundary the junction diverges from the germline segment, which might be a read error. The chain employs TRBV7-6 and TRBJ2-3, with TRBD1 matching 7 bases. CDR1 SGHVS and CDR2 FNYEAQ come from the germline V gene. This CDR3 has 12 amino acids. This CDR3 is CASSLPGTAPVF. CDR3 coding DNA: TGTGCCAGCAGCTTACCCGGGACAGCTCCGGTTTTT. The whole variable domain, remainder taken from reference TRBV7-6 and TRBJ2-3, is GAGVSQSPRYKVTKRGQDVALRCDPISGHVSLYWYRQALGQGPEFLTYFNYEAQQDKSGLPNDRFSAERPEGSISTLTIQRTEQRDSAMYRCASSLPGTAPVFGPGTRLTVL.

This clone was detected once. The chain combines TRBV11-1 with TRBJ2-7; D uncertain. Trimming stripped 1 base from V and 3 bases from J, with 13 bases between. This CDR3 comprises 15 residues. The germline V gene encodes CDR1 SGHAT and CDR2 FQDESV (reference sequence). CDR3 region: CASSLGSGLRYEQYF. CDR3 DNA: TGTGCCAGCAGCTTAGGATCTGGCCTCCGCTACGAGCAGTACTTC.

The genes are TRBV9 and TRBJ2-5, with D perhaps TRBD2 (7 bases). Trimming took off 0 bases at V and 5 bases at J, with 17 bases between the two ends. Germline CDR1 is SGDLS and CDR2 is YYNGEE. This CDR3 comprises 16 residues. This chain's CDR3 is CASSVGMRGGAETQYF. CDR3 coding DNA: TGTGCCAGCAGCGTAGGAATGAGGGGGGGGGCGGAGACCCAGTACTTC.